A single sample is the source of the 18 T cell receptor beta chains below, sequenced in a study of human T cells and chemical hapten exposure. Each CDR3 protein gets one entry after TCRdb re-called the RACE reads with MiXCR. The sample has some 89,000 distinct CDR3 sequences; roughly 10% are singletons. Sample time point: patch test 2, 6 weeks after DPC sensitization. As for treatment: therapeutic diphenylcyclopropenone sensitization with weekly scalp DPC. The sequences come from whole blood, collected in connection with sensitization to the hapten diphenylcyclopropenone (DPC). The origin of the receptors is a woman aged 25 to 39 with alopecia areata. Some clones in this sample may be carry-over from other donors' samples.

In this sample, this clonotype turned up a few times. This chain links TRBV19 with TRBJ2-4, with a tentative D call TRBD2 (5 bases). The V end lost 6 bases, the J end lost 2 bases, and 17 bases lay between the germline ends. Germline V CDR1 and CDR2: LNHDA, SQIVND (reference sequence). This CDR3 region has 16 residues. The CDR3: CASSYSGSHPKNIQYF. The CDR3 region has the DNA TGTGCCAGTAGCTACTCGGGAAGCCATCCCAAAAACATTCAGTACTTC.

This clonotype was picked up a small number of times. The chain links TRBV27 to TRBJ2-1, with D possibly being TRBD2 (6 bases). Trimming took 4 bases from V and 7 from J, leaving 20 bases between them. Per the germline V gene, CDR1 is MNHEY and CDR2 is SMNVEV (reference sequence). The CDR3 runs to 16 residues. The DNA for the CDR3 is TGTGCCAGCAGTTATGGGTTTCGCGGGGCTGGGAATGAGCAGTTCTTC. Translated: CASSYGFRGAGNEQFF.

This clonotype was observed a few times. The chain uses TRBV20-1 and TRBJ2-3; D is unresolved. Germline V gene lookup returns CDR1 DFQATT and CDR2 SNEGSKA (reference sequence). Trimming left V 1 base short and J 3 bases short, with 8 bases between. This CDR3 region has 13 residues. CDR3 in DNA: TGCAGTGCTAGAGCGCCAGCGACAGATACGCAGTATTTT. The encoded protein is CSARAPATDTQYF.

This clonotype came up many times. This rearrangement joins TRBV7-8 to TRBJ2-7, with D perhaps TRBD2 (6 bases). Trimming left V 0 bases short and J 1 base short, with 10 bases between. This CDR3 region has 15 residues. CDR1 SGHVS and CDR2 FQNEAQ come from the germline V gene. The CDR3 nucleotides are TGTGCCAGCAGCTTAGCCGGGACTGGGTCCTACGAGCAGTACTTC. As protein: CASSLAGTGSYEQYF.

This chain uses TRBV6-2 or TRBV6-3 with TRBJ2-3; TRBD2 agrees at 7 bases. Trimming at V came to 0 bases and at J to 1 base, leaving 13 bases not matched to a gene. The CDR3 has 19 residues. Germline assignment: CDR1 MNHEY and CDR2 SVGEGT. CDR3 protein: CASSYSALLPGRGTDTQYF. The CDR3, as DNA: TGTGCCAGCAGTTACTCTGCCCTTCTTCCAGGGAGGGGCACAGATACGCAGTATTTT.

This clonotype has at least ten counts. The chain combines TRBV30 with TRBJ1-4; no clear D gene. There are 14 residues in the CDR3. Germline V gives CDR1 GTSNPN, CDR2 SVGIG (reference sequence). Trimming removed 4 bases from V and 5 bases from J, with 14 bases in between. For the CDR3, the DNA is TGTGCCTGGAACTCCGCCGGGAAAAATGAAAAACTGTTTTTT. This gives the protein CAWNSAGKNEKLFF.

V gene TRBV9 combines with J gene TRBJ2-5; D unclear. Germline CDR1 and CDR2: SGDLS and YYNGEE. CDR3 size: 15 residues. The V gene lost 1 base and the J gene lost 1 base, with 11 bases spanning the gap. DNA of the CDR3: TGTGCCAGCAGCGTAAAGACTGCCACCCAAGAGACCCAGTACTTC. Amino acids: CASSVKTATQETQYF.

This clonotype was counted many times. V gene TRBV25-1 combines with J gene TRBJ1-5; 7 bases align to TRBD1. Germline V CDR1 and CDR2: MGHDK, SYGVNS. The CDR3 extends over 13 amino acids. V was clipped by 4 bases and J by 5 bases; unmatched bases: 2. The CDR3 spells CASSGTGDQPQHF. The CDR3 DNA reads as TGTGCCAGCAGTGGGACAGGAGATCAGCCCCAGCATTTT. Variable domain in full (rest from reference TRBV25-1 and TRBJ1-5): EADIYQTPRYLVIGTGKKITLECSQTMGHDKMYWYQQDPGMELHLIHYSYGVNSTEKGDLSSESTVSRIRTEHFPLTLESARPSHTSQYLCASSGTGDQPQHFGDGTRLSIL.

CDR3 DNA: TGTGCCAGCAGCTTATTATTCGGAGGGAGCACAGATACGCAGTATTTT. It codes for CASSLLFGGSTDTQYF. This chain joins TRBV7-8 and TRBJ2-3; D possibly corresponds to TRBD2 (6 bases). The CDR3 has 16 residues. V gave up 2 bases and J gave up 0 bases, with 12 bases separating them. CDR1 is SGHVS and CDR2 is FQNEAQ in the germline V gene.

The chain links TRBV7-2 to TRBJ2-7, with D perhaps assigned TRBD1 or TRBD2 (5 bases each). There are 15 residues in the CDR3. V gave up 5 bases and J gave up 3 bases, with 17 bases separating them. CDR1 is SGHTA, CDR2 FQGNSA, per germline. The CDR3, as DNA: TGTGCCAGCAGCCCGAAGACCGGGACCAACTACGAGCAGTACTTC. Translated, it gives CASSPKTGTNYEQYF.

This clonotype was counted at least ten times. The chain couples TRBV7-2 to TRBJ1-1; D remains ambiguous. CDR1 and CDR2 (germline): SGHTA, FQGNSA. The V gene lost 3 bases and the J gene lost 0 bases, with 14 bases spanning the gap. The CDR3 is 16 amino acids. The CDR3 sequence: CASSLRVTQLNTEAFF. Written as DNA, the CDR3 is TGTGCCAGCAGCTTGAGAGTAACCCAGTTGAACACTGAAGCTTTCTTT.

Turning to this clonotype: This could be a read error, since a much larger clone is one nucleotide away. The V call is TRBV7-9, the J call TRBJ2-2; D call uncertain. The CDR3 runs 17 residues. Germline loops: CDR1 SEHNR, CDR2 FQNEAQ (reference sequence). CDR3 bases: TGTGCCAGCAGCTTAGCTGGAGCTAGTACGAACACCGAGGAGCTGTTTTTT. Its translation is CASSLAGASTNTEELFF.

In this sample, this clonotype turned up a few times. V and J are TRBV28 and TRBJ1-4, with D unresolved. The V gene's germline CDR1 is MDHEN and CDR2 SYDVKM. CDR3 length: 14 residues. Trimming took 4 bases from V and 0 from J, leaving 6 bases between them. The CDR3 spells CASSWGATNEKLFF. CDR3 coding DNA: TGTGCCAGCAGTTGGGGAGCAACTAATGAAAAACTGTTTTTT.

The V gene is TRBV5-1, the J gene TRBJ1-3; D is unresolved. The CDR3 spans 13 residues. V shed 2 bases and J shed 4 bases, with 7 bases lying between them. Germline V gene lookup returns CDR1 SGHRS and CDR2 YFSETQ. CDR3 DNA: TGCGCCAGCAGCTTTTACAAGGGAAACACCATATATTTT. Translated, it gives CASSFYKGNTIYF.

This clonotype was seen a handful of times. This sequence joins TRBV10-3 and TRBJ2-1; D perhaps matches TRBD1 (6 bases). The ends were cut back, 4 bases at V and 2 bases at J, with 6 bases in the middle. Germline V gives CDR1 ENHRY, CDR2 SYGVKD. The CDR3 spans 13 residues. CDR3 nucleotides: TGTGCCATCAGTGGGACAGCCTACAATGAGCAGTTCTTC. Amino acids: CAISGTAYNEQFF.

This clonotype was recorded a few times. The chain links TRBV5-4 to TRBJ2-1; 7 nucleotides align to TRBD2. Per the germline V gene, CDR1 is SGHNT and CDR2 is YYREEE (reference sequence). V dropped 4 bases and J dropped 4; count of bases not matched to a gene: 14. The CDR3 has 17 amino acids. CDR3 loop: CASSEFRGGAIYNEQFF. The CDR3, as DNA: TGTGCCAGCAGCGAATTTAGGGGAGGGGCCATTTACAATGAGCAGTTCTTC.

This clonotype was detected ten times or more. This chain uses TRBV19 with TRBJ2-3; D is tentatively TRBD1 or TRBD2 (5 bases each). V was pared by 3 bases and J by 2 bases, with 9 bases between. CDR1 LNHDA and CDR2 SQIVND come from the germline V gene (reference sequence). The CDR3 totals 14 residues. CDR3 in DNA: TGTGCCAGTAGTATCGCAGGGACCACAGATACGCAGTATTTT. This gives the protein CASSIAGTTDTQYF.

This clonotype was detected many times. The chain links TRBV12-3 or TRBV12-4 to TRBJ2-5; maybe TRBD1 (6 bases). The CDR3 runs 12 residues. The V end was cut by 6 bases, the J end by 1 base, with 6 bases between. In nucleotides, the CDR3 is TGTGCCAGCAGGGGGGCCCAAGAGACCCAGTACTTC. Encoded protein: CASRGAQETQYF.